This TCR beta chain was obtained from a study of blood T cell repertoires in COVID-19. Overall study context: Samples of COVID-19 (acute and convalescent) were obtained from the United States, Italy and Spain. Nucleic acid was either cDNA or gDNA, and it came from T cells, B-cell-depleted T cells, or PBMCs.

CDR3 length equals 15 residues. The V and J ends lost 7 bases and 8 bases, in that order; junction bases with no gene match: 11. In germline, CDR1 is MNHEY, CDR2 SVGAGI. Original processing notes: How many nucleated cells were present was estimated from reference gene primer amplification. Assay: immunoSEQ multiplex PCR; the TCRdb copy retains only in-frame clones and omits some. The V and J calls and clone size come from that table; D and trimming were worked out from the DNA. This sample has fewer than 3,000 clones, with roughly 87% found just once. Sequenced input: peripheral blood. The TCR sequence derives from a man between 70 and 80 years old with active COVID-19. V usage is TRBV6-5 and J usage is TRBJ2-1; 10 nucleotides line up with TRBD2. The CDR3 DNA reads as TGTGCCAGCATCTCAAGCGGGGGGGATTTGTATGAGCAGTTCTTC. This codes for CASISSGGDLYEQFF.